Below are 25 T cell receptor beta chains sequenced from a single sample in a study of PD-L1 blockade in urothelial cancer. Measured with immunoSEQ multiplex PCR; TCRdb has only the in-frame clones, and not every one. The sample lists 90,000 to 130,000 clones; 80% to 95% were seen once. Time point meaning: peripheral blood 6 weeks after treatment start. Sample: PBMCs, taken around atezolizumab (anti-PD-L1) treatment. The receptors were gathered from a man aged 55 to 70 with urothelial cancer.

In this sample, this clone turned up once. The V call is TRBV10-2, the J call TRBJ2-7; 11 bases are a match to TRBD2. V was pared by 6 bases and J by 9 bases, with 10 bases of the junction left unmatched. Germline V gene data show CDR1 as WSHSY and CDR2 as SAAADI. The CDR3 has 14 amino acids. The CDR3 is CASRSQGLADGQYF. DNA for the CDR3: TGCGCCAGCAGGAGCCAGGGACTAGCGGACGGGCAGTACTTC.

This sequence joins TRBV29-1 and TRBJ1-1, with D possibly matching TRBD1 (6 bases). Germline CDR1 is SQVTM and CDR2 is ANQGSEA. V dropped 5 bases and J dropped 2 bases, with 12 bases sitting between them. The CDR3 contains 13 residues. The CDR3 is CSVQVQGNTEAFF. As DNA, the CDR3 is TGCAGCGTTCAGGTACAGGGTAACACTGAAGCTTTCTTT. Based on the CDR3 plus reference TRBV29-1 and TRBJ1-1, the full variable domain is SAVISQKPSRDICQRGTSLTIQCQVDSQVTMMFWYRQQPGQSLTLIATANQGSEATYESGFVIDKFPISRPNLTFSTLTVSNMSPEDSSIYLCSVQVQGNTEAFFGQGTRLTVV.

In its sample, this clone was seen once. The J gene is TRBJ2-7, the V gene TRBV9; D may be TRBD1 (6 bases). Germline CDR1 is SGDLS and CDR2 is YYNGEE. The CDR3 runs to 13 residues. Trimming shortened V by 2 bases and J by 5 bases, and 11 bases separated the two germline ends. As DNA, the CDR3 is TGTGCCAGCAGCGTCGCCCAGGGGCACGAGCAGTACTTC. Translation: CASSVAQGHEQYF.

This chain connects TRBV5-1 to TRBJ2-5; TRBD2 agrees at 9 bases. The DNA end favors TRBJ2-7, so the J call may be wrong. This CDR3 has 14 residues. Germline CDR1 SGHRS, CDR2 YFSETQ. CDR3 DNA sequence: TGCGCCAGCAGCTTGGAGGGACTAGCTTACGAGCAGTACTTC. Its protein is CASSLEGLAYEQYF.

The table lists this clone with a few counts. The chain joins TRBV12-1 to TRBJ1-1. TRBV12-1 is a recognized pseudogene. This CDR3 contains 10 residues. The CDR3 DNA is TGTGCCAGCAGCTTCGTAGAAGCTTTCTTT. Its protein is CASSFVEAFF.

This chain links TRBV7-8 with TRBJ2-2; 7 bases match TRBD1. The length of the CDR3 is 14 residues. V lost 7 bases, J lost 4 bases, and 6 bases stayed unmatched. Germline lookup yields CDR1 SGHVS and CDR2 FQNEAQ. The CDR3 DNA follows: TGTGCCAGCATCAGGGGACAGCGCACCGGGGAGCTGTTTTTT. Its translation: CASIRGQRTGELFF.

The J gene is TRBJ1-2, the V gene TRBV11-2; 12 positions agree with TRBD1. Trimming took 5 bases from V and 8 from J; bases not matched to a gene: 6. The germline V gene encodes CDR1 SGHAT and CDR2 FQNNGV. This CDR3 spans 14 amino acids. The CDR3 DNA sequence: TGTGCCAGCAGCGTAGGGACAGGGGGCGCAGGCTACACCTTC. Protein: CASSVGTGGAGYTF.

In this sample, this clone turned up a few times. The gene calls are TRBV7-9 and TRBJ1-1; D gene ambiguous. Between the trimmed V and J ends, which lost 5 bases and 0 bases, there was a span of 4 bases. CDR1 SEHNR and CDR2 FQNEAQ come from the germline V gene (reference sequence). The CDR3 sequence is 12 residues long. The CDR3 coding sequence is TGTGCCAGCAGCCAGATGAACACTGAAGCTTTCTTT. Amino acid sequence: CASSQMNTEAFF.

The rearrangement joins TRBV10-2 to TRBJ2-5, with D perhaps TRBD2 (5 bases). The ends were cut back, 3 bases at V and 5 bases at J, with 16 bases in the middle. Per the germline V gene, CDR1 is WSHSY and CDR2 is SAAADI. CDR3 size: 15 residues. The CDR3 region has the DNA TGCGCCAGCAGTGATACGAGCGGACGGCGGGAGACCCAGTACTTC. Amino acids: CASSDTSGRRETQYF.

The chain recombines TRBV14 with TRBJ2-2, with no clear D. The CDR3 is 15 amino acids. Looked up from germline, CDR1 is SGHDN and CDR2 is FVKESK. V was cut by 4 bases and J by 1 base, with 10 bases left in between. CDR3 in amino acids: CASSRYSMNTGELFF. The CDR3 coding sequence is TGTGCCAGCAGCCGTTACTCGATGAACACCGGGGAGCTGTTTTTT. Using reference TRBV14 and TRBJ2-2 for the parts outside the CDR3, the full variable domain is EAGVTQFPSHSVIEKGQTVTLRCDPISGHDNLYWYRRVMGKEIKFLLHFVKESKQDESGMPNNRFLAERTGGTYSTLKVQPAELEDSGVYFCASSRYSMNTGELFFGEGSRLTVL.

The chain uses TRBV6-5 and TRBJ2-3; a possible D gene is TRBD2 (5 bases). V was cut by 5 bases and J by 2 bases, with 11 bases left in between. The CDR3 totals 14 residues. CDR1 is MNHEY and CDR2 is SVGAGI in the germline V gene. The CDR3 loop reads CASSTGKTTDTQYF. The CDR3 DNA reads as TGTGCCAGCAGTACGGGGAAAACCACAGATACGCAGTATTTT.

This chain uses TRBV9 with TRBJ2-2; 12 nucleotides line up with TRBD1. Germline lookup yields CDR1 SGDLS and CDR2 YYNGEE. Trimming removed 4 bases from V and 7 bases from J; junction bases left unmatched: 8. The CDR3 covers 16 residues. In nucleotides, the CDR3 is TGTGCCAGCAGCCCAGGGACAGGGGGCAACGGCGGGGAGCTGTTTTTT. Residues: CASSPGTGGNGGELFF.

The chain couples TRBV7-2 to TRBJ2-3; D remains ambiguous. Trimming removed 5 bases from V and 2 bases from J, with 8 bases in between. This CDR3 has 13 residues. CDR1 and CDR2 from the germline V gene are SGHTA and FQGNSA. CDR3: CASSKQITDTQYF. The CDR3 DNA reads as TGTGCCAGCAGCAAACAAATCACAGATACGCAGTATTTT.

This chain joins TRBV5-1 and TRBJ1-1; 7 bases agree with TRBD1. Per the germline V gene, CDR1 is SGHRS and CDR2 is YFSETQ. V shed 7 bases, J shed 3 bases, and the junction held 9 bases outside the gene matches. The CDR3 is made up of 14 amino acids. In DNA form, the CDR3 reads TGCGCCAGCCACCGTTCCGACAGGGACACTGAAGCTTTCTTT. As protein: CASHRSDRDTEAFF.

The CDR3 bases are TGTGCCAGCAGCTTAACAGCTAGCGGGAGGTCGTACGAGCAGTACTTC. Translated, it gives CASSLTASGRSYEQYF. J is TRBJ2-7 and V is TRBV13, with TRBD2 matching over 11 bases. CDR3 length: 16 residues. Germline lookup yields CDR1 PRHDT and CDR2 FYEKMQ (reference sequence). V lost 2 bases to trimming and J lost 4 bases; unmatched junction nucleotides: 7.

CDR3: CASSVNRVGTDTQYF. DNA for the CDR3: TGCGCCAGCAGTGTAAACAGGGTCGGGACAGATACGCAGTATTTT. The J gene is TRBJ2-3, the V gene TRBV10-2, with D maybe TRBD1 (6 bases). This CDR3 is built from 15 residues. From germline, CDR1 is WSHSY and CDR2 SAAADI. V gave up 4 bases and J gave up 3 bases, with 14 bases separating them.

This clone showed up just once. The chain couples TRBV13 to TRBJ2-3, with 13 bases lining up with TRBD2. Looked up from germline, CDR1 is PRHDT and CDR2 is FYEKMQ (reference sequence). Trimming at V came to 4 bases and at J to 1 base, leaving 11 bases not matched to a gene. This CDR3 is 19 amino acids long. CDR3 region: CASSSRFGLAGEGTDTQYF. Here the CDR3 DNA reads TGTGCCAGCAGCTCAAGATTCGGACTAGCGGGGGAAGGCACAGATACGCAGTATTTT.

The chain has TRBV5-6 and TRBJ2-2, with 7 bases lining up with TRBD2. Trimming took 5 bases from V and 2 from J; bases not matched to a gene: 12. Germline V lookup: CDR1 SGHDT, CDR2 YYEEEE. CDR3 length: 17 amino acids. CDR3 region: CASSSIGRGTNTGELFF. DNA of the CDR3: TGTGCCAGCAGTTCGATTGGGAGGGGAACTAACACCGGGGAGCTGTTTTTT.

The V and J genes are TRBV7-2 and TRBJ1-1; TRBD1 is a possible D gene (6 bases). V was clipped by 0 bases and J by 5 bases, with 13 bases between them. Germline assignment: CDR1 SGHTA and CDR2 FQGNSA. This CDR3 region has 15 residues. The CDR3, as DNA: TGTGCCAGCAGCTTAGCGCTACAGGGCGGAACTGAAGCTTTCTTT. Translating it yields CASSLALQGGTEAFF.

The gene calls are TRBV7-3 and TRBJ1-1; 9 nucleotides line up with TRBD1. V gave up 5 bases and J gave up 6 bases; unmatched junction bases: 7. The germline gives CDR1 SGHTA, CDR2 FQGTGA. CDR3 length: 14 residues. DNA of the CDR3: TGTGCCAGCAGCCCAGGACAGGGGATCGCTGAAGCTTTCTTT. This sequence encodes CASSPGQGIAEAFF.

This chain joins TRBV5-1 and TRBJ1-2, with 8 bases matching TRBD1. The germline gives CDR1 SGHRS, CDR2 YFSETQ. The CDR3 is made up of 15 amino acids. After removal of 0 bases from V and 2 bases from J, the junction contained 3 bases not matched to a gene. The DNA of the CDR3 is TGCGCCAGCAGCTTGGGAGGACAGGGAAACTATGGCTACACCTTC. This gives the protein CASSLGGQGNYGYTF.

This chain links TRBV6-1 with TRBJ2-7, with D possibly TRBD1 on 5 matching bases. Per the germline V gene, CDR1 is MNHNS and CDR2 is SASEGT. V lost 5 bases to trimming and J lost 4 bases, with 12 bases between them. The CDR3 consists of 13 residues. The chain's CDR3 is CASSQIRAYEQYF. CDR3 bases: TGTGCCAGCAGTCAGATCAGGGCGTACGAGCAGTACTTC.

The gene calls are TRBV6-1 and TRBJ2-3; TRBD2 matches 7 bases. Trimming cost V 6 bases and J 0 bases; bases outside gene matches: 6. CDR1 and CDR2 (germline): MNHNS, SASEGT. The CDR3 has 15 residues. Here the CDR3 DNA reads TGTGCCAGCAGCCGGGGGGTCGGGAGCACAGATACGCAGTATTTT. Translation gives CASSRGVGSTDTQYF.

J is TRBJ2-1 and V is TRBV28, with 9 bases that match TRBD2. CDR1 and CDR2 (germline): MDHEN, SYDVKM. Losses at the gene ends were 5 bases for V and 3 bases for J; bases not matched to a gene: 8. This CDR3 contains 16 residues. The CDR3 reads CASSLLTSGSYNEQFF. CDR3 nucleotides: TGTGCCAGCAGTCTCTTGACTAGCGGAAGCTACAATGAGCAGTTCTTC.

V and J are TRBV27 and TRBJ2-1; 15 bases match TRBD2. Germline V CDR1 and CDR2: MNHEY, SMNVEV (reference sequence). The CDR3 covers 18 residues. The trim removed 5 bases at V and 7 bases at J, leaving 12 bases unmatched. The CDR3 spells CASSPPSRTSGGVNEQFF. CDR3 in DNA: TGTGCCAGCAGTCCCCCCTCGCGGACTAGCGGGGGGGTTAATGAGCAGTTCTTC.